The clone carrying this TCR beta chain was seen more than once but under ten times. This specimen comes from a study of T cell changes during pregnancy in multiple sclerosis. Repertoires were generated with immunoSEQ multiplex PCR, while TCRdb's copy carries only in-frame clones and drops some. In the table there are fewer than 100,000 clones, 85% to 95% of which are singletons. The receptor was isolated from a female donor in good health, enrolled as a control in a pregnancy study. Source: peripheral blood, taken after pregnancy.

CDR3 protein: CASSFGGRLFF. DNA of the CDR3: TGTGCCAGCAGCTTCGGGGGGAGACTGTTTTTT. The chain is built from TRBV7-2 and TRBJ1-4, with D perhaps TRBD1 (5 bases). Trimming removed 3 bases from V and 13 bases from J, with 9 bases in between. This CDR3 has 11 residues. Germline assignment: CDR1 SGHTA and CDR2 FQGNSA.